The sequence of this T cell receptor (beta chain) was determined in a study of T cells in Graves' hyperthyroidism and ophthalmopathy. Those patients with uncontrolled infection, other autoimmune disease, pregnancy or lactation were excluded. Used for diagnoses were clinical symptoms, serum thyroxine and TRAb, thyroid ultrasound and orbital computed tomography. Remarks on this clonotype: Its antigen is not identified. A read error may explain this, as a much larger clone is one base away.

Amplified TCR beta CDR3 regions derived from RNA transcripts. A first-round RT-PCR of the TCR CDR3 used the HTBI primer set. In TCRdb, the multiplex PCR reads were re-called with MiXCR into one record per CDR3 protein. The profile covers about 700,000 distinct CDR3 sequences, with 45% appearing a single time and approximately 7.2% taken by the ten largest. Study outcomes and limitations: Blood shared most expanded thyroid clonotypes above 0.001. The model predicted ophthalmopathy a median roughly 6.3 months before onset.

This CDR3 is 14 amino acids long. Germline values: CDR1 SGHTA, CDR2 FQGTGA. The receptor's source is an adult man with Graves' disease, either hyperthyroidism or ophthalmopathy (not recorded which). V and J are TRBV7-3 and TRBJ2-5, with 8 bases fitting TRBD1. Material for sequencing was peripheral blood or thyroid tissue (not recorded which). CDR3 nucleotides: TGTGCCTGCAGCGCCGCAGGGGGCCTGGAGACCCAGTACTTC. Translating it yields CACSAAGGLETQYF.